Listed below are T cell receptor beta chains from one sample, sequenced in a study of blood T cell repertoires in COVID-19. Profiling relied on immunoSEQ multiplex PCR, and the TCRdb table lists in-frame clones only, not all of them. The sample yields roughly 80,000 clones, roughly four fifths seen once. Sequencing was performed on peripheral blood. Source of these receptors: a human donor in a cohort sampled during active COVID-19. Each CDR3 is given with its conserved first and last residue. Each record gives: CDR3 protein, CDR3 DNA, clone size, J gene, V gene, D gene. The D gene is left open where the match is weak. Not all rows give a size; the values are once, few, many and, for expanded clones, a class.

CASSSSTSSEQFF,TGTGCCAGCAGCTCGTCGACTAGTAGTGAGCAGTTCTTC,-,TRBJ2-1,TRBV11-3,-
CASSLWQGNQPQHF,TGTGCCAGCAGCTTGTGGCAGGGTAATCAGCCCCAGCATTTT,-,TRBJ1-5,TRBV5-6,-
CASSQVGWGGEQFF,TGTGCCAGCAGCCAAGTTGGGTGGGGCGGTGAGCAGTTCTTC,-,TRBJ2-1,TRBV3-1/TRBV3-2,-
CASSPGGGESDTQYF,TGTGCCAGCTCACCCGGGGGGGGCGAGTCAGATACGCAGTATTTT,-,TRBJ2-3,TRBV18,TRBD2
CASRGGSGAEVTDTQYF,TGTGCCAGCAGGGGGGGTAGCGGGGCGGAGGTCACAGATACGCAGTATTTT,-,TRBJ2-3,TRBV6-4,TRBD2
CASSPLYFSGANVLTF,TGTGCCAGCTCACCACTATATTTTTCTGGGGCCAACGTCCTGACTTTC,-,TRBJ2-6,TRBV18,-
CASSLGQSYIGDGYTF,TGTGCCAGCAGCTTGGGACAAAGCTATATCGGTGATGGCTACACCTTC,once,TRBJ1-2,TRBV5-4,-
CASSPGHLNQPQHF,TGTGCCAGCAGCCCCGGACACCTCAATCAGCCCCAGCATTTT,-,TRBJ1-5,TRBV3-1/TRBV3-2,-
CSASPGHNYGYTF,TGCAGTGCTAGTCCGGGACACAACTATGGCTACACCTTC,-,TRBJ1-2,TRBV20-1,-
CASSLGGDEQFF,TGTGCCAGCAGCTTGGGAGGGGATGAGCAGTTCTTC,-,TRBJ2-1,TRBV7-8,TRBD2
CASRDVGQGRDQPQHF,TGTGCCAGTCGGGATGTTGGACAGGGAAGGGATCAGCCCCAGCATTTT,-,TRBJ1-5,TRBV19,TRBD1
CSAWGSEKLFF,TGCAGTGCTTGGGGCAGCGAAAAACTGTTTTTT,many,TRBJ1-4,TRBV20-1,-
CATSARQGLQETQYF,TGTGCCACCAGCGCCCGACAGGGCCTACAAGAGACCCAGTACTTC,-,TRBJ2-5,TRBV15,TRBD1
CASRDRVGNSPLHF,TGTGCCAGCAGGGACAGGGTTGGAAATTCACCCCTCCACTTT,-,TRBJ1-6,TRBV3-1/TRBV3-2,TRBD1
CASSYNTRTGGSNQPQHF,TGTGCCAGCAGTTACAACACGCGCACAGGGGGAAGCAATCAGCCCCAGCATTTT,-,TRBJ1-5,TRBV6-2/TRBV6-3,TRBD1
CATSDPRGSDWGRGDTQYF,TGTGCCACCAGTGACCCCAGGGGTTCGGATTGGGGTCGAGGGGATACGCAGTATTTT,-,TRBJ2-3,TRBV24-1,-
CASSQDGLAGGQETQYF,TGTGCCAGCAGCCAAGATGGCCTAGCGGGGGGGCAAGAGACCCAGTACTTC,-,TRBJ2-5,TRBV3-1/TRBV3-2,TRBD2
CASSITGQGGNEQFF,TGTGCCAGTAGTATCACGGGACAGGGGGGGAATGAGCAGTTCTTC,-,TRBJ2-1,TRBV19,TRBD1
CASSQEWGTGEDEQYF,TGTGCCAGCAGCCAAGAATGGGGGACAGGGGAGGACGAGCAGTACTTC,once,TRBJ2-7,TRBV3-1/TRBV3-2,TRBD1
CASSFGRGELFF,TGTGCCAGCAGCTTTGGGAGAGGGGAGCTGTTTTTT,-,TRBJ2-2,TRBV11-3,-
CATSDPSRGLGDTQYF,TGTGCCACCAGTGATCCCTCCAGGGGTCTGGGAGATACGCAGTATTTT,-,TRBJ2-3,TRBV24-1,-
CASSLWVGGPDTQYF,TGTGCCAGCAGTTTATGGGTGGGGGGGCCAGATACGCAGTATTTT,few,TRBJ2-3,TRBV28,-
CASSLGPRLATEAFF,TGTGCCAGTAGTCTGGGGCCCCGGCTGGCCACTGAAGCTTTCTTT,-,TRBJ1-1,TRBV19,-
CASSEGWWQTRSGANVLTF,TGTGCCAGCAGTGAAGGCTGGTGGCAAACCCGCTCTGGGGCCAACGTCCTGACTTTC,once,TRBJ2-6,TRBV6-1,-
CASSIKAGLAGQETQYF,TGTGCCAGCAGCATAAAGGCGGGACTAGCGGGGCAAGAGACCCAGTACTTC,-,TRBJ2-5,TRBV7-2,TRBD2
CSASRGGDNNQPQHF,TGCAGTGCTAGTAGGGGAGGTGATAACAATCAGCCCCAGCATTTT,-,TRBJ1-5,TRBV20-1,-
CASRRQTGPYEQYF,TGTGCCAGCAGAAGACAGACGGGTCCCTACGAGCAGTACTTC,few,TRBJ2-7,TRBV6-5,-
CASSPNGANVLTF,TGTGCCAGCAGCCCAAATGGGGCCAACGTCCTGACTTTC,-,TRBJ2-6,TRBV27,-
CATAQGGGEQYF,TGTGCCACCGCACAGGGGGGGGGCGAGCAGTACTTC,once,TRBJ2-7,TRBV19,-
CATSRQVDEKLFF,TGTGCCACCAGCAGACAGGTAGATGAAAAACTGTTTTTT,-,TRBJ1-4,TRBV15,-
CASSPYKALQDEQFF,TGTGCCAGCAGCCCCTACAAGGCTTTGCAGGATGAGCAGTTCTTC,-,TRBJ2-1,TRBV14,-
CASSTGTLVGHF,TGTGCCAGCAGCACCGGGACACTCGTGGGACACTTT,-,TRBJ1-6,TRBV6-6,-
CASSLALGRGEQFF,TGTGCCAGCAGCTTAGCGCTGGGTAGAGGTGAGCAGTTCTTC,-,TRBJ2-1,TRBV7-2,-
CATSDPRTSGSSGANVLTF,TGTGCCACCAGTGACCCTCGGACTAGCGGGTCCTCTGGGGCCAACGTCCTGACTTTC,-,TRBJ2-6,TRBV24-1,TRBD2
CASSPPMGAAYEQYF,TGTGCCAGCAGCCCCCCCATGGGAGCGGCCTACGAGCAGTACTTC,-,TRBJ2-7,TRBV7-9,-
CASSPMGGNTEAFF,TGTGCCAGCTCACCCATGGGGGGGAACACTGAAGCTTTCTTT,-,TRBJ1-1,TRBV18,-
CASSRDSLSGNTIYF,TGTGCCAGCAGCCGGGACAGCCTTTCAGGAAACACCATATATTTT,few,TRBJ1-3,TRBV7-9,TRBD1
CASRTSGGTRDTQYF,TGTGCCAGCAGGACCAGCGGGGGCACCCGGGATACGCAGTATTTT,-,TRBJ2-3,TRBV6-5,TRBD2
CASSQVNTYYGYTF,TGTGCCAGCAGCCAAGTTAACACCTACTATGGCTACACCTTC,-,TRBJ1-2,TRBV14,-
CASSQPTGPGNQPQHF,TGTGCCAGCAGCCAGCCGACAGGGCCGGGCAATCAGCCCCAGCATTTT,-,TRBJ1-5,TRBV4-2,TRBD1
CASSSAGGWDNQPQHF,TGTGCCAGCAGTTCGGCAGGGGGCTGGGATAATCAGCCCCAGCATTTT,-,TRBJ1-5,TRBV27,TRBD1